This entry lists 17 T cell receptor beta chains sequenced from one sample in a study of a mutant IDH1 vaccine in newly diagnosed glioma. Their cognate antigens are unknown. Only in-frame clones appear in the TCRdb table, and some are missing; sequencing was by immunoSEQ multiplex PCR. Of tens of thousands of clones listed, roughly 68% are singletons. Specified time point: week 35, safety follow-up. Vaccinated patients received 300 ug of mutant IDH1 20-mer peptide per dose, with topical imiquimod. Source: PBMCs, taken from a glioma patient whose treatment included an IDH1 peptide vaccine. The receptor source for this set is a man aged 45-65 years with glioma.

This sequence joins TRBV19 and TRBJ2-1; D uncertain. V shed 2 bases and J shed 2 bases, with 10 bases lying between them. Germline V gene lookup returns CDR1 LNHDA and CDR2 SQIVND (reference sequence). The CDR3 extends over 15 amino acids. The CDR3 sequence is CASSIRPQPYNEQFF. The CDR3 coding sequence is TGTGCCAGTAGTATAAGACCGCAGCCCTACAATGAGCAGTTCTTC.

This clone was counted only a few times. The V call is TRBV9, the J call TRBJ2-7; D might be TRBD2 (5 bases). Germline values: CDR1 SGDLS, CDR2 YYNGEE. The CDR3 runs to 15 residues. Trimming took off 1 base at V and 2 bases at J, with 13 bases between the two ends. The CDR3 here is CASSVRGDGTYEQYF. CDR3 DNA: TGTGCCAGCAGCGTAAGAGGAGACGGGACCTACGAGCAGTACTTC. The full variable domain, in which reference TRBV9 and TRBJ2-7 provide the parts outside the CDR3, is DSGVTQTPKHLITATGQRVTLRCSPRSGDLSVYWYQQSLDQGLQFLIQYYNGEERAKGNILERFSAQQFPDLHSELNLSSLELGDSALYFCASSVRGDGTYEQYFGPGTRLTVT.

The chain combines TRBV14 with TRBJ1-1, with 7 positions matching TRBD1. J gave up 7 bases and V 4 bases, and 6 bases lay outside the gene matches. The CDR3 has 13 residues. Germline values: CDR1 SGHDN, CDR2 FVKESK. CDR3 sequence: CASSPAGGVEAFF. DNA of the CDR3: TGTGCCAGCAGCCCCGCAGGGGGGGTTGAAGCTTTCTTT.

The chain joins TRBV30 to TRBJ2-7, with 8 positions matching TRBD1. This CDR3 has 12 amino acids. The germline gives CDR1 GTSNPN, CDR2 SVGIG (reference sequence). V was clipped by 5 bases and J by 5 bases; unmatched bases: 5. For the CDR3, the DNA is TGTGCCTGGTCTCAACAGGGGGACGAGCAGTACTTC. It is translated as CAWSQQGDEQYF.

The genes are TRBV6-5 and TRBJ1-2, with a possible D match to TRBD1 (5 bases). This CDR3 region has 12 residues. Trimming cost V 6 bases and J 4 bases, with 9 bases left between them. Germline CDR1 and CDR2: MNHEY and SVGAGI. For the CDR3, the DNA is TGTGCCAGCAGACACGGGGGCTATGGCTACACCTTC. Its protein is CASRHGGYGYTF.

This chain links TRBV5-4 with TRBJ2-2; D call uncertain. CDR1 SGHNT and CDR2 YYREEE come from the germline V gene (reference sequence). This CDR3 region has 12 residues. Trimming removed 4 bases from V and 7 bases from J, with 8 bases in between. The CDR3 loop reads CASSVVIGELFF. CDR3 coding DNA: TGTGCCAGCAGCGTGGTGATCGGGGAGCTGTTTTTT.

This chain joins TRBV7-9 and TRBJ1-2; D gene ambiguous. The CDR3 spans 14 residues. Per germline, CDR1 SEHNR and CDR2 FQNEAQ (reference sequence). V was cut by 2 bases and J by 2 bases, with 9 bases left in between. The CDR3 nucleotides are TGTGCCAGCAGCTTACCGGACGCCAACTATGGCTACACCTTC. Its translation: CASSLPDANYGYTF.

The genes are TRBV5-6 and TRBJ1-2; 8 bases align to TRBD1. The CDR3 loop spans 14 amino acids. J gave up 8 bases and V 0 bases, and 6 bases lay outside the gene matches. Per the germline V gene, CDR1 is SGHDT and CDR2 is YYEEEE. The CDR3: CASSLGTGTLGYTF. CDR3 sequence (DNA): TGTGCCAGCAGCTTGGGGACAGGGACATTAGGCTACACCTTC. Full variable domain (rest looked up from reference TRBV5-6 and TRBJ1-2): DAGVTQSPTHLIKTRGQQVTLRCSPKSGHDTVSWYQQALGQGPQFIFQYYEEEERQRGNFPDRFSGHQFPNYSSELNVNALLLGDSALYLCASSLGTGTLGYTFGSGTRLTVV.

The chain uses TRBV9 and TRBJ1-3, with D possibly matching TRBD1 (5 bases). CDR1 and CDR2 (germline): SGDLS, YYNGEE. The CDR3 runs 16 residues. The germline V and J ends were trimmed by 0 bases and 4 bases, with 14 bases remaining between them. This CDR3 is CASSVGGRARGNTIYF. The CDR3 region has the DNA TGTGCCAGCAGCGTAGGGGGGAGGGCCAGGGGAAACACCATATATTTT. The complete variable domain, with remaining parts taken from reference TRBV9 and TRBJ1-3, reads DSGVTQTPKHLITATGQRVTLRCSPRSGDLSVYWYQQSLDQGLQFLIQYYNGEERAKGNILERFSAQQFPDLHSELNLSSLELGDSALYFCASSVGGRARGNTIYFGEGSWLTVV.

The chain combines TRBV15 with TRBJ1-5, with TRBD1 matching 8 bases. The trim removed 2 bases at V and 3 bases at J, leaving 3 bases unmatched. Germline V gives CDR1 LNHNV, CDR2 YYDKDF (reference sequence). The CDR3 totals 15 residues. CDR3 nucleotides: TGTGCCACCAGCAGACAGGGGGCCATCAATCAGCCCCAGCATTTT. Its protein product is CATSRQGAINQPQHF.

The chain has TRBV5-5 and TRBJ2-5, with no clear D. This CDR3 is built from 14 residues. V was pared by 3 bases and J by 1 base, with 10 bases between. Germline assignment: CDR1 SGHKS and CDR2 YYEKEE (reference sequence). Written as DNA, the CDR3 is TGTGCCAGCAGCTGGGTAAAATTCCAAGAGACCCAGTACTTC. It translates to CASSWVKFQETQYF.

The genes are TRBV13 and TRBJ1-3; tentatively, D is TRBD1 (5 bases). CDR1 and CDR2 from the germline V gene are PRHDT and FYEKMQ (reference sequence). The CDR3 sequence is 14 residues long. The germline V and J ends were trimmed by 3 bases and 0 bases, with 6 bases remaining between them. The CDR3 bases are TGTGCCAGCAGCTTTGGGACCTCTGGAAACACCATATATTTT. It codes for CASSFGTSGNTIYF.

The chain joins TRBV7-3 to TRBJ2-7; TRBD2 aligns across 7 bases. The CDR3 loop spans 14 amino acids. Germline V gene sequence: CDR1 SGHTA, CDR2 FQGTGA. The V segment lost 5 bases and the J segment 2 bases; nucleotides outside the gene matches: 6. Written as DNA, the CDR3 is TGTGCCAGCAGCCTGGGGGAGGGTCCCTACGAGCAGTACTTC. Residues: CASSLGEGPYEQYF.

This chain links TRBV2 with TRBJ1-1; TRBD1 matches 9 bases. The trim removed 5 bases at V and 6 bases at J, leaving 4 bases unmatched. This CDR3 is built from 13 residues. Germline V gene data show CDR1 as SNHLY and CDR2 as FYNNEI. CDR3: CASSLQGAAEAFF. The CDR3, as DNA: TGTGCCAGCAGTTTACAGGGGGCCGCTGAAGCTTTCTTT.

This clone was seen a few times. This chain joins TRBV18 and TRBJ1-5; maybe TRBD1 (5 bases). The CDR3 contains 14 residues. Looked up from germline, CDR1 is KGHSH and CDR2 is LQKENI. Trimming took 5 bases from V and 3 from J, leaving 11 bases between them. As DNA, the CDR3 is TGTGCCAGCTCATCGACAGCAAACAATCAGCCCCAGCATTTT. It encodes CASSSTANNQPQHF.

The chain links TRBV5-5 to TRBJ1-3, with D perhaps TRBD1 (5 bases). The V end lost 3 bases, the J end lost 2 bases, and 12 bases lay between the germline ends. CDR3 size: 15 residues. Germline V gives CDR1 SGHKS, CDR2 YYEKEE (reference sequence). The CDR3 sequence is CASSSNPGTGNTIYF. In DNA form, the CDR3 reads TGTGCCAGCAGCTCCAATCCAGGGACTGGAAACACCATATATTTT.

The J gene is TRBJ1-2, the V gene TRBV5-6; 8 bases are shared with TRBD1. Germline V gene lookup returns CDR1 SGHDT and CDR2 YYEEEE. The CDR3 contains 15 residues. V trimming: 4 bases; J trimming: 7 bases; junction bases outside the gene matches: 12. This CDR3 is CASSLDRGSSSGYTF. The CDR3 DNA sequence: TGTGCCAGCAGCCTTGACAGGGGATCCTCGTCTGGCTACACCTTC.